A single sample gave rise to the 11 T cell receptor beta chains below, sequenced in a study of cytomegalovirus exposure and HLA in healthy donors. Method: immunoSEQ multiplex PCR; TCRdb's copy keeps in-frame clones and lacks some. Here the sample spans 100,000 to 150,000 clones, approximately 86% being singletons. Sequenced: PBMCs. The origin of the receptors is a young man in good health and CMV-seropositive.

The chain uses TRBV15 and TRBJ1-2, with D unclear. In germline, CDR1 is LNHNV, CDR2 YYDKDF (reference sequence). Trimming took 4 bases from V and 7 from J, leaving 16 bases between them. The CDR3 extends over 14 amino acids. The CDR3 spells CATSTRPPRSGYTF. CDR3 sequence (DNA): TGTGCCACCAGCACAAGACCCCCTCGGAGTGGCTACACCTTC.

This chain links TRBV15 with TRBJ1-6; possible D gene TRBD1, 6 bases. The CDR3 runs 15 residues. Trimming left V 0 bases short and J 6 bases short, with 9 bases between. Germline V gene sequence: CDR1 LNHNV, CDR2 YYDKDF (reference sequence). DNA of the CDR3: TGTGCCACCAGCAGAGATTCGGACAGTAATTCACCCCTCCACTTT. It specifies CATSRDSDSNSPLHF.

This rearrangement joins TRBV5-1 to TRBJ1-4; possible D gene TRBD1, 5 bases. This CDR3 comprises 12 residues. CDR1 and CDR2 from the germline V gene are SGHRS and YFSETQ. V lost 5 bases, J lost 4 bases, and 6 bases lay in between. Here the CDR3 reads CASRQGNEKLFF. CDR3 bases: TGCGCCAGCAGGCAGGGTAATGAAAAACTGTTTTTT.

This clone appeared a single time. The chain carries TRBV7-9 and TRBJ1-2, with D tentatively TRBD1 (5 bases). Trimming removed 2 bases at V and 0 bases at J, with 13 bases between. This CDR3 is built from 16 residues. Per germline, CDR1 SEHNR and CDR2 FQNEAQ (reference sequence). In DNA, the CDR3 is TGTGCCAGCAGCTTAATCCCGACAGTATCTAACTATGGCTACACCTTC. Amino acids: CASSLIPTVSNYGYTF.

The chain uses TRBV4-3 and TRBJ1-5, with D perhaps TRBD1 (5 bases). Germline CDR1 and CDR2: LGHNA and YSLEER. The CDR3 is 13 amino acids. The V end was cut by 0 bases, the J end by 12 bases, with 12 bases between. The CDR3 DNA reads TGCGCCAGCAGCCAAGATTACCTGGGACTCCAGCATTTT. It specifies CASSQDYLGLQHF.

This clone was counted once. The CDR3 nucleotides are TGCAGCGTTGTCAGGTCTCACAATGAGCAGTTCTTC. It codes for CSVVRSHNEQFF. J is TRBJ2-1 and V is TRBV29-1; D is unresolved. Trimming pared 4 bases from V and 5 bases from J, leaving 9 bases between. CDR3 size: 12 residues. Germline CDR1 and CDR2: SQVTM and ANQGSEA.

CDR3 sequence: CASSLLGIREAYEQYF. Here the CDR3 DNA reads TGTGCCAGCAGTTTACTTGGGATCAGGGAGGCCTACGAGCAGTACTTC. The chain links TRBV28 to TRBJ2-7; D is possibly TRBD2 (6 bases). V shed 2 bases and J shed 2 bases, with 16 bases lying between them. The CDR3 has 16 residues. Germline V gives CDR1 MDHEN, CDR2 SYDVKM.

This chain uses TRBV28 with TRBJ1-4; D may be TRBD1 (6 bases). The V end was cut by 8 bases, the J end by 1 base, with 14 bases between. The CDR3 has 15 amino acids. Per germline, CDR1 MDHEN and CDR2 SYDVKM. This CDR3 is CASLRQVGTNEKLFF. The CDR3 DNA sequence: TGTGCCAGCTTACGACAGGTTGGAACTAATGAAAAACTGTTTTTT.

The CDR3 reads CASSSSTGIADTQYF. The CDR3, as DNA: TGTGCCAGCTCTTCCTCGACAGGGATTGCAGATACGCAGTATTTT. The chain combines TRBV18 with TRBJ2-3; 7 nucleotides align to TRBD1. Germline CDR1 is KGHSH and CDR2 is LQKENI. The CDR3 extends over 15 amino acids. After removal of 6 bases from V and 4 bases from J, the junction contained 10 bases not matched to a gene.

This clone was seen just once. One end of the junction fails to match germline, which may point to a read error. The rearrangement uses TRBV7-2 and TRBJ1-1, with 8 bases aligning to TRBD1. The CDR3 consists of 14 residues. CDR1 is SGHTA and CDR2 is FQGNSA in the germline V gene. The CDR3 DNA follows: TGTGCCAGCAGCTTCGGAACTAAGACGGACAGGGTATACTTT. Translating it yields CASSFGTKTDRVYF.

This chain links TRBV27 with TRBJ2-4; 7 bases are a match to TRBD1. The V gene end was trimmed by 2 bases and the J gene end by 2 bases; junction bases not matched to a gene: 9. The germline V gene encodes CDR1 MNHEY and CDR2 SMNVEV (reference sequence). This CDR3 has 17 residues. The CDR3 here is CASSLTVAGGPKNIQYF. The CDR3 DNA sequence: TGTGCCAGCAGTTTAACGGTTGCAGGGGGTCCCAAAAACATTCAGTACTTC.